This T cell receptor beta chain was observed in a study of T cells after yellow fever vaccination. The study's findings and limits: Reappearance after the booster was seen for most primary-vaccination clones, at about 95% CD4 and less than 90% CD8.

Template-switching 5'RACE yielded the TCR cDNA; a universal primer site and UMIs were added in the process. TCRdb processed the 5' RACE reads anew with MiXCR; each CDR3 protein has one entry. The data contain a few hundred thousand distinct CDR3 sequences, 6% to 8% of them singletons. As to this clonotype: The antigen is not known.

V was pared by 6 bases and J by 4 bases, with 7 bases of the junction left unmatched. CDR1 MNHEY and CDR2 SVGEGT come from the germline V gene. The CDR3 runs 14 residues. The clonotype originates from a man aged 25-40 years who received the YFV17D yellow fever vaccine. The genes are TRBV6-2 or TRBV6-3 and TRBJ1-1, with 8 bases fitting TRBD1. The material sequenced was PBMCs, taken 5 days after the yellow fever booster vaccination. The CDR3 spells CASSSQGAATEAFF. CDR3 DNA: TGTGCCAGCAGCTCCCAGGGGGCCGCCACTGAAGCTTTCTTT.